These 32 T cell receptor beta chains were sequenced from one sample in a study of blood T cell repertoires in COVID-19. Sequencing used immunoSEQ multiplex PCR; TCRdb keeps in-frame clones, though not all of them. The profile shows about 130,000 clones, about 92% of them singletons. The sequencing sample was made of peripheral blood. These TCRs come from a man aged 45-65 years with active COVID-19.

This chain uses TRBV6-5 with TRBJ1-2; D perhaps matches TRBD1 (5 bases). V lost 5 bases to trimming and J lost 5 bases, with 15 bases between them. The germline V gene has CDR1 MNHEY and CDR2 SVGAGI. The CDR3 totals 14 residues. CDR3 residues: CASSTSGTGYGYTF. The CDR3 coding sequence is TGTGCCAGCAGTACCAGCGGGACGGGATATGGCTACACCTTC.

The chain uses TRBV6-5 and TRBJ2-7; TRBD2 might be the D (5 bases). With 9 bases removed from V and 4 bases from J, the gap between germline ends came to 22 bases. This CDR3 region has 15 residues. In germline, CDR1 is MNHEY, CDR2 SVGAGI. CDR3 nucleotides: TGTGCCAGTTCCATGGACGGAGCGGTTGGATACGAGCAGTACGTC. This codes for CASSMDGAVGYEQYV.

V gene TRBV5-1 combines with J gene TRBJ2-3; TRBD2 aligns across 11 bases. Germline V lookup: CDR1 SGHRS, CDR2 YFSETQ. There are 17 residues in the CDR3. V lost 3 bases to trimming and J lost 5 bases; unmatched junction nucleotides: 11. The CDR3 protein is CASSYTTSGSTRDTQYF. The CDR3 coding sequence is TGCGCCAGCAGCTATACAACTAGCGGGAGTACGAGAGATACGCAGTATTTT.

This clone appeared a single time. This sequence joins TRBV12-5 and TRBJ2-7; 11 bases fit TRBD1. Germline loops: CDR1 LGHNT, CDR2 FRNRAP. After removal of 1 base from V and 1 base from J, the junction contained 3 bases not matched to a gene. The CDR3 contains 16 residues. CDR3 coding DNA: TGTGCTAGTGGTTTGGGAGGGACAGGGGGTTCCTACGAGCAGTACTTC. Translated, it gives CASGLGGTGGSYEQYF.

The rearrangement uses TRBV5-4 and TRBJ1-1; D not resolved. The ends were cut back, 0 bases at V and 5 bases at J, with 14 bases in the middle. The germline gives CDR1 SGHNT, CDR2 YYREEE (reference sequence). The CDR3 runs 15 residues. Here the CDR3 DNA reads TGTGCCAGCAGCTTGGTGGAGGGTGGTGGGACTGAAGCTTTCTTT. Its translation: CASSLVEGGGTEAFF.

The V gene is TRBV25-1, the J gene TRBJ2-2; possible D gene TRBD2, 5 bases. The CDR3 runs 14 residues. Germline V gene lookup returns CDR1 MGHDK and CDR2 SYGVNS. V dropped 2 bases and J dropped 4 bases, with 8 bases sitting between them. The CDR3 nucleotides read TGTGCCAGCAGTGAACGGGGTCCCACCGGGGAGCTGTTTTTT. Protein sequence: CASSERGPTGELFF.

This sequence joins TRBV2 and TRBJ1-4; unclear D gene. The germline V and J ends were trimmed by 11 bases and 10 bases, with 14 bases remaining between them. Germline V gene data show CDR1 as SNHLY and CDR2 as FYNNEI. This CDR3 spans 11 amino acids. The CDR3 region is CAASTGLKLFF. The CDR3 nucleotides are TGTGCCGCATCTACGGGGTTAAAACTGTTTTTT.

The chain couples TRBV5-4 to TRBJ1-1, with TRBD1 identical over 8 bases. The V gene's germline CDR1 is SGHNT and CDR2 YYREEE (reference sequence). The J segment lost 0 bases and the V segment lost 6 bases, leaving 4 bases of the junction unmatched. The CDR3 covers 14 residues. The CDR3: CASTGDRMNTEAFF. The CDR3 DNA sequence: TGTGCCAGCACGGGGGACAGGATGAACACTGAAGCTTTCTTT.

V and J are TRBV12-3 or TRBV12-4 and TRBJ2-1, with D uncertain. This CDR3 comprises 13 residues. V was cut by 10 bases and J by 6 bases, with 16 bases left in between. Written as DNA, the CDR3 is TGTGCCACCTTCCCTCCTAACAGCAATGAGCAGTTCTTC. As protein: CATFPPNSNEQFF.

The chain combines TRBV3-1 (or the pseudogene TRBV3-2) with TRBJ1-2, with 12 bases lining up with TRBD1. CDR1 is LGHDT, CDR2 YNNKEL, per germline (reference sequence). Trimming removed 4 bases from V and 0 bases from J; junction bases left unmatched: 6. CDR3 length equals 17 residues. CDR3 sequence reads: CASSRRDRGPTNYGYTF. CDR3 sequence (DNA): TGTGCCAGCAGCCGCCGGGACAGGGGGCCGACTAACTATGGCTACACCTTC.

CDR3 sequence: CASSQRRDRGNYGYTF. The CDR3 DNA follows: TGTGCCAGCAGCCAACGCCGGGACAGGGGTAACTATGGCTACACCTTC. This sequence joins TRBV3-1 (or the pseudogene TRBV3-2) and TRBJ1-2; the match to TRBD1 covers 10 bases. Trimming at V came to 2 bases and at J to 1 base, leaving 4 bases not matched to a gene. There are 16 residues in the CDR3. From germline, CDR1 is LGHDT and CDR2 YNNKEL (reference sequence).

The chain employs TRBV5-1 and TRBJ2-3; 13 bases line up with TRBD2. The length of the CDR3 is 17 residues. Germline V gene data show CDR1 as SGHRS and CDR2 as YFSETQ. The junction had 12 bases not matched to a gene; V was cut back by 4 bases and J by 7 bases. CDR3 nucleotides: TGCGCCAGCAGCCCGAACCCCCGGACTAGCGGGGGTTATACGCAGTATTTT. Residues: CASSPNPRTSGGYTQYF.

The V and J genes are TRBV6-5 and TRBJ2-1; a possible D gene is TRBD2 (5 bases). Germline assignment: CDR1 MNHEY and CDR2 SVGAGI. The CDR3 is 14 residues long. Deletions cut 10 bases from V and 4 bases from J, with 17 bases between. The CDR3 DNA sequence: TGTGCCACCTCGAGCGGAGCCCGATACAATGAGCAGTTCTTC. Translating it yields CATSSGARYNEQFF.

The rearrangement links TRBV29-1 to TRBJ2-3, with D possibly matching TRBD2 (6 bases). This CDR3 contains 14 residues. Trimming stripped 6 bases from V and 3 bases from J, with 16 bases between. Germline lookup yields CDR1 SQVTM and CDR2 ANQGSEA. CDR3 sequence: CSVKAGISTDTQYF. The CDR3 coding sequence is TGCAGCGTGAAGGCGGGGATAAGTACAGATACGCAGTATTTT.

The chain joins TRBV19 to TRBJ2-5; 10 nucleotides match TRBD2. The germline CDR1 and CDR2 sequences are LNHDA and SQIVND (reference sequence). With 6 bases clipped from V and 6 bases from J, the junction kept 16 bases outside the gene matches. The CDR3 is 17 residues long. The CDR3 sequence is CASRSPIERGGFQTQYF. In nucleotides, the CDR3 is TGTGCCAGTAGGAGTCCTATTGAGCGGGGGGGTTTCCAGACCCAGTACTTC.

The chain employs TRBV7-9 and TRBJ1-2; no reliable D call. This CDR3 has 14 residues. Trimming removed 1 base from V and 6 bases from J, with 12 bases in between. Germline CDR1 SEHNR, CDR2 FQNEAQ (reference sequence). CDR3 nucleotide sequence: TGTGCCAGCAGCTTAGAACGTGAAGAGAATGGCTACACCTTC. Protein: CASSLEREENGYTF.

The CDR3, as DNA: TGTGCCAGCAGCTTAGGAGGGACACCTGGAAACACCATATATTTT. As protein: CASSLGGTPGNTIYF. The chain links TRBV7-2 to TRBJ1-3; perhaps TRBD1 as D (6 bases). The CDR3 extends over 15 amino acids. The germline V gene encodes CDR1 SGHTA and CDR2 FQGNSA. Trimming removed 1 base at V and 2 bases at J, with 9 bases between.

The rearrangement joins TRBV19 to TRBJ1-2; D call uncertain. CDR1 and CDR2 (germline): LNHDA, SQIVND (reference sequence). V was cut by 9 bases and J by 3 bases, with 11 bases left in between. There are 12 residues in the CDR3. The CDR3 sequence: CASTDTYYGYTF. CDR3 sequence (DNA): TGTGCCAGCACCGACACCTACTATGGCTACACCTTC.

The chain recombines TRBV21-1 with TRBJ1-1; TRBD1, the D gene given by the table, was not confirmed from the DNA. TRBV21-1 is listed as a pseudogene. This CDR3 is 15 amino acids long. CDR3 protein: CASRISGTGARGAFF. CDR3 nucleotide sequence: TGTGCCAGCAGGATTTCCGGGACAGGGGCTAGAGGAGCTTTCTTT.

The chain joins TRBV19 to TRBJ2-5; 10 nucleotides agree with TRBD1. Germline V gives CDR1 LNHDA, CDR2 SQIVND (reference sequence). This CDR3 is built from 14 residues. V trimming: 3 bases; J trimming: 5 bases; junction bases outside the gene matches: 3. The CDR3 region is CASSMTGGTETQYF. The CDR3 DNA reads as TGTGCCAGTAGTATGACAGGGGGCACTGAGACCCAGTACTTC.

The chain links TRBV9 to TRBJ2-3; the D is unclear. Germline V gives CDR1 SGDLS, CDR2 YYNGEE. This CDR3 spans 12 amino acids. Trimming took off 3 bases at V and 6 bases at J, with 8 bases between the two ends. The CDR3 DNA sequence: TGTGCCAGCAGCGGTCCCGGGGATACGCAGTATTTT. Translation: CASSGPGDTQYF.

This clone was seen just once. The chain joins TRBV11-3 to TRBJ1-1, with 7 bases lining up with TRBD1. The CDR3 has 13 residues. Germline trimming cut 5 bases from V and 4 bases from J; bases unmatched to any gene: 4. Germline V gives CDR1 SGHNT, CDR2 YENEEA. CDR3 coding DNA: TGTGCCAGCAGCGTCACAGGGGTCACTGAAGCTTTCTTT. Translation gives CASSVTGVTEAFF.

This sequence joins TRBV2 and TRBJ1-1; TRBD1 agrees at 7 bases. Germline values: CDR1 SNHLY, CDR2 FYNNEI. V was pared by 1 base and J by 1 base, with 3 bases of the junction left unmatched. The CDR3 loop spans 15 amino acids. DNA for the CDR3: TGTGCCAGCAGTGAAGGGTCAGGGGGGAACACTGAAGCTTTCTTT. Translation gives CASSEGSGGNTEAFF.

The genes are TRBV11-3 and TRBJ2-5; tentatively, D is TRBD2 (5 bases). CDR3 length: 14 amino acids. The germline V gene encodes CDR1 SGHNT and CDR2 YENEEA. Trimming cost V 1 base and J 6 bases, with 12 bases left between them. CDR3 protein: CASSLGVGEKTQYF. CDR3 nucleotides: TGTGCCAGCAGCTTAGGGGTTGGGGAGAAGACCCAGTACTTC.

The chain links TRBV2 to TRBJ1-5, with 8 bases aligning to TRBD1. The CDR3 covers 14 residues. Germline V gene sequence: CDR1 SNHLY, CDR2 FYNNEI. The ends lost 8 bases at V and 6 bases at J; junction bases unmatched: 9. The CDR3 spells CASHAAGGIQPQHF. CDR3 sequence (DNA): TGTGCCAGCCATGCAGCAGGGGGCATTCAGCCCCAGCATTTT.

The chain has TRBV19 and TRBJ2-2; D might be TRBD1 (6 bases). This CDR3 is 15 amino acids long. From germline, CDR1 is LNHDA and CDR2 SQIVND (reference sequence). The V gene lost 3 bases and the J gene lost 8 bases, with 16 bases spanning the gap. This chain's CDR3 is CASSIGNRESGELFF. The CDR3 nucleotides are TGTGCCAGTAGTATTGGGAACAGGGAATCAGGGGAGCTGTTTTTT.

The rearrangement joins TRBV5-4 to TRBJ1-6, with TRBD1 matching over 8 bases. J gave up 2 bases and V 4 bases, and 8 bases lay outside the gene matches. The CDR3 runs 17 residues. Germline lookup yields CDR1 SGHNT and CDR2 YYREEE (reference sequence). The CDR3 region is CASSVGQGQPYNSPLHF. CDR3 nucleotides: TGTGCCAGCAGCGTAGGACAGGGACAACCCTATAATTCACCCCTCCACTTT. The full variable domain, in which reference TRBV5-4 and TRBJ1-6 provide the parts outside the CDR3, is ETGVTQSPTHLIKTRGQQVTLRCSSQSGHNTVSWYQQALGQGPQFIFQYYREEENGRGNFPPRFSGLQFPNYSSELNVNALELDDSALYLCASSVGQGQPYNSPLHFGNGTRLTVT.

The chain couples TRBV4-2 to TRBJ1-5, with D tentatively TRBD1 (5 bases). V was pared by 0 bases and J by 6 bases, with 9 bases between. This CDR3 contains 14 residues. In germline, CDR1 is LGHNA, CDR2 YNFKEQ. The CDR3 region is CASSQDWGGQPQHF. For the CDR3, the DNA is TGTGCCAGCAGCCAAGATTGGGGGGGTCAGCCCCAGCATTTT.

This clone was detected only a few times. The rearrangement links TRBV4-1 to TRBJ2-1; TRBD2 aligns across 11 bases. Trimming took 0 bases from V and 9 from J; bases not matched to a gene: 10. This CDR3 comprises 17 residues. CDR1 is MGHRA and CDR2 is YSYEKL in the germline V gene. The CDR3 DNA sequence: TGCGCCAGCAGCCAAGAAGATAGTAGCGGGAGGGCCGGTGAGCAGTTCTTC. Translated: CASSQEDSSGRAGEQFF.

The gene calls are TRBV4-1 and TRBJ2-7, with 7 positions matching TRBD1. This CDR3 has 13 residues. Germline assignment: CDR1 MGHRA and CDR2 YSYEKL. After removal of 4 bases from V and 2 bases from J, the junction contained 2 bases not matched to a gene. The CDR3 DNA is TGCGCCAGCAGCCTACAGGGGCCCTACGAGCAGTACTTC. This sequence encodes CASSLQGPYEQYF.

The CDR3 DNA sequence: TGTGCCAGCGACCGGGACAGGGGGATGGATGAGCAGTTCTTC. It is translated as CASDRDRGMDEQFF. The chain combines TRBV6-5 with TRBJ2-1; 11 positions agree with TRBD1. The CDR3 has 14 amino acids. CDR1 MNHEY and CDR2 SVGAGI come from the germline V gene. V trimming: 8 bases; J trimming: 8 bases; junction bases outside the gene matches: 8.

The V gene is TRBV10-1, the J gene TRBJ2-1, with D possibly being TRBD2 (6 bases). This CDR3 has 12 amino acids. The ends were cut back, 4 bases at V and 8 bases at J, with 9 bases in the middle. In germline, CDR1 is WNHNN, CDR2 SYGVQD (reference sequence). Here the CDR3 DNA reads TGCGCCAGCAGTGGTGGGGGGTATGAGCAGTTCTTC. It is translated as CASSGGGYEQFF.